This T cell receptor (beta chain) was identified during a study of OX40 agonist ivuxolimab in advanced cancers. Notes on the study in general: By week 6 at 0.1 to 3.0 mg/kg, blood CD4+ and CD8+ T cells had expanded clonally. Nonresponders included some who also had low normalized T-cell clonal expansion.

Produced via immunoSEQ multiplex PCR; TCRdb's table is partial and in-frame only. The sample gives tens of thousands of clones, approximately 84% of which show up once; under 3.5% is in the top ten. Remarks on this clone: Its antigen remains unidentified.

Blood sampling was done at baseline, cycle 4 day 1, and cycle 7 day 1. Trimming took 2 bases from V and 2 from J; bases not matched to a gene: 2. Germline V gives CDR1 PRHDT, CDR2 FYEKMQ (reference sequence). The CDR3 runs 15 residues. V and J are TRBV13 and TRBJ2-3, with TRBD2 matching over 9 bases. The sample here was CD4+ or CD8+ T cells sorted from blood, taken in a trial of the OX40 agonist ivuxolimab. The TCR comes from an adult with an advanced solid tumor such as melanoma, head and neck, liver or kidney cancer. CDR3: CASSLKRGVTDTQYF. The CDR3 region has the DNA TGTGCCAGCAGCTTAAAGCGGGGGGTCACAGATACGCAGTATTTT.